A single TCR beta chain is shown here with its context. This clonotype showed up just once. Its antigen is not yet known. It has no much larger one-base neighbor in the sample; base qualities were not kept. A lone read offers only weak evidence. The library was built by means of PCR. TCRdb shows the sequencer as Illumina HiSeq 2500. Molecular barcoding was employed in the preparation of TCR libraries, with unique molecular identifiers being used to normalize TCRbeta repertoire quantification. Using fastp at Q25 and MiXCR, TCRdb reprocessed the public reads and kept productive beta chains. Rows matching on CDR3 protein sequence are summarized as one entry with the most common DNA and genes. This sample lists some 490,000 distinct CDR3 sequences; 12% were detected once. Around 6.1% of the sample is taken by the ten largest. The record originates from a study of T-cell reconstitution after alpha-beta-depleted transplantation in children (TCRdb year 2016). Regarding the complete study: T-cell immune reconstitution after TCRalphabeta/CD19-depleted allogeneic hematopoietic cell transplantation in children was quantitatively tracked in the study by means of TCR repertoire profiling.

Trimming removed 5 bases from V and 4 bases from J, leaving 19 bases between the germline ends. The CDR3 measures 16 amino acids from cysteine to phenylalanine. Just CDR3 DNA is preserved here, 48 bases in frame from base 1. For CDR1 and CDR2, the germline V gene lists SGHTA and FQGTGA. Sequences were derived from PBMCs from the stem cell graft donor, sampled from the stem cell graft. The sequence is built from TRBV7-3 and TRBJ2-3; TRBD2 might be the D gene, on 6 matching bases. The sequence was collected from a human donor who donated a stem cell graft to a child with combined immunodeficiency. The CDR3 is CASSPLPGRRSDTQYF. DNA sequence: TGTGCCAGCAGCCCCCTTCCCGGGAGACGTTCAGATACGCAGTATTTT. The full variable domain, completed from the reference TRBV7-3 and TRBJ2-3 proteins outside the CDR3, reads GAGVSQTPSNKVTEKGKYVELRCDPISGHTALYWYRQSLGQGPEFLIYFQGTGAADDSGLPNDRFFAVRPEGSVSTLKIQRTERGDSAVYLCASSPLPGRRSDTQYFGPGTRLTVL.